This T cell receptor (beta chain) is drawn from a study of CD4+ T cells in melanoma. Broader study findings: Diverse differentiation states were reported for melanoma neoantigen-specific CD4+ T cells. CD8+ T cell, macrophage and B cell function reportedly correlated with neoantigen-specific CD4+ T cells.

Only in-frame clones appear in the TCRdb table, and some are missing; sequencing was by immunoSEQ multiplex PCR. Altogether roughly 150,000 clones are present, about nine tenths being singletons, with the ten largest covering over 1.5%. This clone is a singleton in its sample. Antigen unknown. Germline lookup yields CDR1 MNHEY and CDR2 SVGAGI. The CDR3 has 15 residues. J lost 4 bases, V lost 7 bases, and 12 bases had no gene match. This receptor was obtained from a human donor with melanoma. The gene calls are TRBV6-5 and TRBJ1-1, with 7 bases lining up with TRBD1. The CDR3 region has the DNA TGTGCCAGCAATCTCGCGAGGGGGCGCGGCACTGAAGCTTTCTTT. This encodes CASNLARGRGTEAFF.